This TCR beta chain emerged from a study of cytomegalovirus exposure and HLA in healthy donors (dated 2017 in TCRdb). Background on the whole study: According to an earlier analysis of a few hundred of the donors, about 179 million T cells yielded some 110 million unique TCR beta sequences and around 300 Gb of sequence data. An early release covering roughly 640 HLA-typed donors comprised around 300 gigabases of sequencing data and some 79 million unique TCR sequences. Of the roughly 400 genotyped donors, about 84% fell in the genetic ancestry cluster associated with self-reported Caucasian donors. The aim of the study was to test whether cataloging public T cell receptors could identify signatures of past pathogen exposure. The T cell repertoires of some 670 subjects were profiled by immunosequencing and related to cytomegalovirus serostatus. Besides the first cohort of about 730 subjects, a separate validation cohort made up of around 120 different subjects was used. To predict cytomegalovirus infection status, the study brought together high-throughput TCR immunosequencing, statistical association of individual TCRs with disease status, and machine learning. To study patterns of TCR occurrence, a later analysis re-analyzed previously published TCR beta repertoires from several hundred donors and added high-resolution HLA genotyping. In the later analysis, no new phenotypic data were used to find candidate immune exposures; instead, reliance was placed on TCR beta sequences and their occurrence across donors. To decide whether each TCR beta V gene segment behaved as functional or pseudogenic, an earlier analysis of some 600 of the donors relied on high-throughput TCR beta sequencing. Donor age, sex, ethnicity and CMV serostatus were collected together with the repertoire data. A later genetic analysis used genome-wide SNP genotypes for about three fifths of the 666 donors, treating that subset as a discovery cohort. All discovery cohort repertoires had been generated using a single sequencing platform. HLA typing included class I and class II loci at four-digit resolution. Typing coverage differed by locus: A, B, C, DRB1 and DQB1 were typed in roughly 620-630 donors, DQA1 in about 550, DPA1 in nearly 610, and DPB1 in 472. A few DR-DQ haplotypes were treated as single units for association and clustering because of strong linkage in the cohort. On average, 235,054 unique TCR beta nucleotide sequences were sequenced per donor among some 430 genotyped donors of the cohort, with 15% to 20% of those sequences being non-productive.

The cohort was made up of 500 to 850 healthy bone marrow donors. All cohort members were sampled while nominally healthy, although unrecorded immune exposures were likely present. The donor tested CMV seropositive and was one of the 289 seropositive cohort members. Each donor provided a peripheral blood sample, and peripheral blood mononuclear cells were used for TCR beta sequencing. The Qiagen DNeasy Blood Extraction Kit was used to extract genomic DNA from the blood cell samples. Concerning this clone: This clone's antigen is unknown. No base quality information exists; no much larger clone differs at one position.

Sequences SEHNR (CDR1) and FQNEAQ (CDR2) are obtained from the germline V gene (reference sequence). V sheds 1 base and J sheds 6 bases, leaving 14 bases between their ends. From cysteine to phenylalanine, the CDR3 is 15 amino acids long. Just CDR3 DNA is preserved here, 45 bases in frame from base 1. Library generation was performed with the immunoSEQ multiplex PCR assay. For the multiplex PCR, a mixture combining 60 forward primers for TCR Vbeta segments and 13 reverse primers for TCR Jbeta segments was used. Amplification of the CDR3 region of rearranged TCR beta genes was performed with a multiplex PCR assay on genomic DNA. Amplified TCR beta libraries were sequenced as 87-base-pair reads on the Illumina HiSeq System. The paper's data handling went like this. A later analysis tallied 75 million to 95 million unique TCR beta chains across the 666 repertoires, and approximately 12 million of those chains were shared by two or more donors. A nearest-neighbor algorithm error-corrected the raw reads and collapsed the reads into unique sequences, merging closely related sequences to remove PCR and sequencing errors. Alignment of CDR3 sequences to IMGT reference sequences was used to assign V, D and J gene segments. For a sequence to be retained, at least a six-nucleotide match to both a V gene segment and a J gene segment was required. A rearrangement counted as productive if the CDR3 had no stop codons and remained in frame with V and J, and every other rearrangement counted as non-productive. Following IMGT convention, CDR3 was defined as the stretch from the second conserved V-encoded cysteine to the conserved J-encoded phenylalanine. The earlier analysis of some 540 of the donors excluded any sequence lacking an unambiguous match to a single V gene segment. In an earlier analysis of about 590 of the donors, a V segment was called functional when productive rearrangements were above 56.7%, and segregating when the standard deviation between donors exceeded 5%. A statistical classification framework was developed to diagnose cytomegalovirus status using the catalog of TCR beta chain sequences. In a later analysis, TCR nucleotide sequences were compared against IMGT/GENE-DB human TR gene sequences so that V and J genes could be assigned. Using the TCRdist pipeline, a later analysis assigned CDR3 sequences along with most-parsimonious VDJ recombination scenarios. In a later analysis, every TCR beta chain was defined by the combination of its CDR3 amino acid sequence and its V-gene family, and reads without a unique V-gene family were dropped. As a way to deal with suspected cross-contamination and a sequencing artifact, a later analysis dropped 450 to 600 nucleotide sequences that were highly shared and had low generation probability. For each public chain, a later analysis derived a clonal expansion index from normalized ranks of inferred template counts within each repertoire. In a later analysis, generation probabilities were computed with a VDJ recombination model fitted to out-of-frame rearrangements, and the resulting probabilities were checked against IGoR. In a later analysis, TCR-TCR, TCR-HLA and TCR-CMV co-occurrence was scored with hypergeometric tests, and a repertoire-size bias correction was applied to TCR pairs. False discovery rates were estimated in a later analysis by permuting HLA or CMV assignments 20 times. In a later analysis, co-occurring TCRs were grouped using DBSCAN, and TCRdist sequence similarity was added for clustering within HLA-allele-positive subsets. Repertoires with fewer than 30,000 or more than 120,000 public chains were left out of co-occurrence clustering, as were five repertoires with anomalous nucleotide sharing. Here the immuneACCESS table is served through TCRdb, limited to in-frame sequences with V and J called. Missing clones are a known gap in these copies; in checked studies unresolved V genes cover under half, and the rest lacks a known reason. From that table come the V and J calls and clone size; the DNA was used to work out D and trimming. Recorded for this sample are 150,000 to 200,000 clones; around 83% of them occurred a single time. The biggest ten clones account for about 2.4% of the sample.

Overall study results and their limits: A further reported finding was that TCR beta sequences accurately predicted the HLA-A and HLA-B alleles for most subjects in the first cohort. CMV serostatus was the only immune exposure information available for the cohort. A later analysis found that HLA-associated TCR beta chains were more clonally expanded and had lower generation probabilities than equally common non-associated chains. Roughly uniform sequencing depth across donors was assumed in presence/absence analyses, although this assumption may not hold. Most TCR sequences were seen in very few donors, while some public TCRs were found in many individuals. The cohort was sequenced for TCR beta chains only, and without alpha or paired-chain data the features that could be detected were limited. In the study, approximately 150 TCR beta chains were listed as associated with cytomegalovirus. According to a later analysis, TCR association rates differed among HLA loci, with DRB1 alleles showing the most associated TCRs and HLA-C alleles showing the fewest. A later genetic analysis reported fewer N-insertions in productive TCRs among donors in an Asian-associated ancestry cluster than the roughly 640-donor mean. Because HLA typing was unavailable for some donors at each locus, only the typed subset was used in association tests. Correlated functional status among segregating V segments might be attributable to linkage disequilibrium, but an unknown experimental factor could not be ruled out. Some IMGT-functional V segments, including TRBV6-2 and TRBV6-3, could not be told apart with the 87-base-pair reads, so those segments were excluded. According to the authors, the approach could potentially be generalized to other disease states and immunological phenotypes. A cluster of highly shared sequence variants was judged likely to represent a technical artifact of the sequencing pipeline. In vitro tests confirmed that three of the cytomegalovirus-associated TCR beta chains recognize cytomegalovirus antigens. V-gene and J-gene trimming of TCR beta chains was associated with a missense DCLRE1C variant in a later genetic analysis, and the association was replicated in an independent cohort. In a later analysis, most CMV-associated TCR beta chains were found to appear HLA-restricted, with HLA associations seemingly driven largely by CMV exposure. In both the original and validation cohorts, the classifier was reported to diagnose cytomegalovirus status with high specificity and sensitivity. A later analysis reported that several top co-occurrence clusters appeared linked to parvovirus B19, influenza, CMV and Epstein-Barr virus. At a false discovery rate of 0.05, a later analysis linked around 17,000 TCR beta sequences to specific HLA alleles. When HLA alleles, especially DR and DQ, strongly co-occurred, attributing TCR associations to individual alleles was difficult. In an earlier analysis of roughly 500 of the donors, most TCR beta V segments appeared in productive rearrangements about 90% or about 30% of the time, broadly matching IMGT annotations. About 15 rarely observed V segments, including chromosome 9 orphons, were excluded from the earlier analysis of several hundred of the donors because counts were too low.

The source is a man aged 30 to 45 in good health and CMV-seropositive. The V and J genes are TRBV7-9 and TRBJ2-3; a tentative D call is TRBD2 (6 bases match). Sequencing input: PBMCs. The CDR3 is CASSLGSIRGDTQYF. The DNA reads TGTGCCAGCAGCTTAGGTTCTATTCGGGGGGATACGCAGTATTTT.